Presented here are 17 T cell receptor beta chains from one specimen sequenced in a study of beta chain features in type 1 diabetes. Investigators reverse transcribed all isolated RNA, so they sequenced expressed TCRB transcripts. Clones were sequenced by immunoSEQ multiplex PCR, and TCRdb holds only the in-frame ones, with some missing. Of about 220,000 clones listed, roughly a tenth are singletons. The specimen was central memory CD4+ T cells from blood. The source of these receptors is a man aged 18 to 35 in good health.

The CDR3 region is CSVESQGYGELFF. For the CDR3, the DNA is TGCAGCGTTGAAAGCCAGGGCTACGGGGAGCTGTTTTTT. This chain uses TRBV29-1 with TRBJ2-2; tentatively, D is TRBD1 (5 bases). The germline V gene encodes CDR1 SQVTM and CDR2 ANQGSEA. There are 13 residues in the CDR3. V lost 2 bases, J lost 7 bases, and 11 bases lay in between.

V is TRBV29-1 and J is TRBJ2-2; D gene uncertain. The V gene lost 5 bases and the J gene lost 7 bases, with 17 bases spanning the gap. The CDR3 sequence is 14 residues long. Germline values: CDR1 SQVTM, CDR2 ANQGSEA. This chain's CDR3 is CSVYWHSKGGELFF. The CDR3 DNA sequence: TGCAGCGTTTACTGGCATTCTAAGGGCGGGGAGCTGTTTTTT.

V and J are TRBV27 and TRBJ2-1, with unresolved D. There are 14 residues in the CDR3. Germline assignment: CDR1 MNHEY and CDR2 SMNVEV (reference sequence). Trimming shortened V by 3 bases and J by 7 bases, and 13 bases separated the two germline ends. The CDR3 coding sequence is TGTGCCAGCAGTTTTTCTATGCCTGGGAATGAGCAGTTCTTC. Translation: CASSFSMPGNEQFF.

The chain combines TRBV5-5 with TRBJ2-7, with D possibly TRBD1 on 5 matching bases. CDR1 and CDR2 (germline): SGHKS, YYEKEE (reference sequence). Trimming cost V 1 base and J 0 bases, with 11 bases left between them. The CDR3 has 15 amino acids. This chain's CDR3 is CASSLSTGYSYEQYF. Written as DNA, the CDR3 is TGTGCCAGCAGCTTGTCCACAGGTTACTCCTACGAGCAGTACTTC.

This clone was seen a few times. The chain links TRBV19 to TRBJ2-1, with TRBD2 matching over 10 bases. The CDR3 has 14 amino acids. Germline lookup yields CDR1 LNHDA and CDR2 SQIVND (reference sequence). Germline trimming cut 4 bases from V and 5 bases from J; bases unmatched to any gene: 2. CDR3 loop: CASSRSGRDNEQFF. The CDR3 DNA reads as TGTGCCAGTAGTAGGAGCGGGAGGGACAATGAGCAGTTCTTC.

This clone was seen a handful of times. The chain couples TRBV7-2 to TRBJ2-7; 10 positions agree with TRBD1. Looked up from germline, CDR1 is SGHTA and CDR2 is FQGNSA. V was pared by 3 bases and J by 6 bases, with 5 bases of the junction left unmatched. This CDR3 region has 14 residues. The CDR3 coding sequence is TGTGCCAGCAGCTTCTCCGGGACAGGGGTCGAGCAGTACTTC. It codes for CASSFSGTGVEQYF.

This chain joins TRBV2 and TRBJ2-7, with a tentative D call TRBD1 (6 bases). CDR3 length: 14 amino acids. Looked up from germline, CDR1 is SNHLY and CDR2 is FYNNEI. Trimming pared 2 bases from V and 3 bases from J, leaving 11 bases between. CDR3 in DNA: TGTGCCAGCAGTGAACAGGGGCTGGGCTACGAGCAGTACTTC. Translation: CASSEQGLGYEQYF. Using reference TRBV2 and TRBJ2-7 for the parts outside the CDR3, the full variable domain is EPEVTQTPSHQVTQMGQEVILRCVPISNHLYFYWYRQILGQKVEFLVSFYNNEISEKSEIFDDQFSVERPDGSNFTLKIRSTKLEDSAMYFCASSEQGLGYEQYFGPGTRLTVT.

This clone has more than one count but fewer than ten. This chain uses TRBV5-6 with TRBJ2-1, with 10 bases matching TRBD2. The CDR3 has 18 amino acids. The germline V gene has CDR1 SGHDT and CDR2 YYEEEE. V lost 5 bases and J lost 0; bases outside the gene matches: 11. CDR3 amino acids: CASRPTSLAGISYNEQFF. The CDR3 DNA is TGTGCCAGCAGGCCCACGTCACTAGCGGGGATCTCCTACAATGAGCAGTTCTTC. The whole variable domain, filled in from reference TRBV5-6 and TRBJ2-1, reads DAGVTQSPTHLIKTRGQQVTLRCSPKSGHDTVSWYQQALGQGPQFIFQYYEEEERQRGNFPDRFSGHQFPNYSSELNVNALLLGDSALYLCASRPTSLAGISYNEQFFGPGTRLTVL.

There are a few counts of this clone. V and J are TRBV11-2 and TRBJ2-2; 11 bases fit TRBD2. This CDR3 region has 17 residues. Germline assignment: CDR1 SGHAT and CDR2 FQNNGV. V lost 5 bases and J lost 6; bases outside the gene matches: 11. CDR3 coding DNA: TGTGCCAGCAGCCGCCCGTTACTAGCGGGAGCGCCCGGGGAGCTGTTTTTT. As protein: CASSRPLLAGAPGELFF.

In its sample, this clone was seen a few times. V usage is TRBV28 and J usage is TRBJ2-5; tentative D call: TRBD2 (5 bases). Germline V CDR1 and CDR2: MDHEN, SYDVKM. V was clipped by 8 bases and J by 1 base, with 14 bases between them. The CDR3 has 14 residues. DNA for the CDR3: TGTGCCAGCGGAGGACTCGGTGCCCAAGAGACCCAGTACTTC. Translated: CASGGLGAQETQYF.

The gene calls are TRBV7-8 and TRBJ2-1; D is perhaps TRBD1 or TRBD2 (5 bases each). Trimming left V 7 bases short and J 0 bases short, with 13 bases between. CDR3 length: 15 residues. Germline values: CDR1 SGHVS, CDR2 FQNEAQ. CDR3 sequence: CASTKDGGSYNEQFF. The CDR3 DNA reads as TGTGCCAGCACTAAAGATGGGGGCTCCTACAATGAGCAGTTCTTC.

The genes are TRBV11-2 and TRBJ2-1; TRBD2 agrees at 9 bases. The CDR3 has 15 residues. Germline CDR1 and CDR2: SGHAT and FQNNGV. The trim removed 4 bases at V and 0 bases at J, leaving 1 base unmatched. DNA for the CDR3: TGTGCCAGCAGCTATAGCGGGAGCTCCTACAATGAGCAGTTCTTC. Amino acids: CASSYSGSSYNEQFF.

This clone has more than one count but fewer than ten. The chain recombines TRBV28 with TRBJ1-1; D remains unclear. Per the germline V gene, CDR1 is MDHEN and CDR2 is SYDVKM. V gave up 8 bases and J gave up 7 bases, with 20 bases separating them. This CDR3 is 14 amino acids long. CDR3 sequence (DNA): TGTGCCAGCCGGTTGGCAGCCACATCAATTGAAGCTTTCTTT. Protein sequence: CASRLAATSIEAFF.

A few counts support this clone. The rearrangement joins TRBV7-2 to TRBJ2-7; D gene unclear. V gave up 4 bases and J gave up 6 bases, with 13 bases separating them. Per germline, CDR1 SGHTA and CDR2 FQGNSA. The CDR3 has 13 amino acids. CDR3 DNA sequence: TGTGCCAGCAGCTCCTATTCTCCTGGCGAGCAGTACTTC. Translation gives CASSSYSPGEQYF. Full variable domain (rest looked up from reference TRBV7-2 and TRBJ2-7): GAGVSQSPSNKVTEKGKDVELRCDPISGHTALYWYRQSLGQGLEFLIYFQGNSAPDKSGLPSDRFSAERTGGSVSTLTIQRTQQEDSAVYLCASSSYSPGEQYFGPGTRLTVT.

In the case of this clone: This sequence is one base from a far larger clone and is likely a read error. This sequence joins TRBV29-1 and TRBJ2-5; D is uncertain. The germline gives CDR1 SQVTM, CDR2 ANQGSEA. The CDR3 contains 11 residues. Here the CDR3 DNA reads TGCAGCGGTGAACTACAAGAGACCCAGTACTTC. Protein sequence: CSGELQETQYF.

The J gene is TRBJ2-7, the V gene TRBV7-9; TRBD1 might be the D (6 bases). The CDR3 runs 15 residues. Germline V gene lookup returns CDR1 SEHNR and CDR2 FQNEAQ (reference sequence). Trimming removed 5 bases at V and 0 bases at J, with 14 bases between. The CDR3 protein is CASSRQDLSSYEQYF. DNA for the CDR3: TGTGCCAGCAGCCGACAGGACCTGAGCTCCTACGAGCAGTACTTC.

The CDR3 DNA is TGTGCCAGCAGCTTGTGGGCGCAGGGGTCGAAACAGCCCCAGCATTTT. Translation gives CASSLWAQGSKQPQHF. The genes are TRBV5-6 and TRBJ1-5; possible D gene TRBD1, 6 bases. There are 16 residues in the CDR3. V lost 1 base and J lost 7, with 18 bases in between. The germline V gene encodes CDR1 SGHDT and CDR2 YYEEEE. Full variable domain (missing parts from reference TRBV5-6 and TRBJ1-5): DAGVTQSPTHLIKTRGQQVTLRCSPKSGHDTVSWYQQALGQGPQFIFQYYEEEERQRGNFPDRFSGHQFPNYSSELNVNALLLGDSALYLCASSLWAQGSKQPQHFGDGTRLSIL.